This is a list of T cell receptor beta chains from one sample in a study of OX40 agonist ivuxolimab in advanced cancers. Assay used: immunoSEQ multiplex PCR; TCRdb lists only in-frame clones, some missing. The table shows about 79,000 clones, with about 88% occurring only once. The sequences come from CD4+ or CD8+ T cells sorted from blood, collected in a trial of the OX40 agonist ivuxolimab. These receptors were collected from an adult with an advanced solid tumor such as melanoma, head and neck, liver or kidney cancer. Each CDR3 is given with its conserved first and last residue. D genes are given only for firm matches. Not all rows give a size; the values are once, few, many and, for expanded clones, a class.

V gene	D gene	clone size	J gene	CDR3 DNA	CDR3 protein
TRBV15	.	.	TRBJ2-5	TGTGCCGCCAGCAGAGGGCTGGGACCGGAGACCCAGTACTTC	CAASRGLGPETQYF
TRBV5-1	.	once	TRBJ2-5	TGCGCCAGCAGCGGGGGCCTCAGGGAGACCCAGTACTTC	CASSGGLRETQYF
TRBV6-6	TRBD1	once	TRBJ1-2	TGTGCCAGCAGTTACCAGCGGGACAGCTATGGCTACACCTTC	CASSYQRDSYGYTF
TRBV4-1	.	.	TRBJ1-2	TGCGCCAGCAGCTCACCGACAGGCCCTACCGCTAACTATGGCTACACCTTC	CASSSPTGPTANYGYTF
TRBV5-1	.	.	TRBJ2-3	TGCGCCAGCAGCGGGGACATACGCACAGATACGCAGTATTTT	CASSGDIRTDTQYF
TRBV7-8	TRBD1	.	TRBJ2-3	TGTGCCAGCAGCCCGACCCGGGACAGGCGCACAGATACGCAGTATTTT	CASSPTRDRRTDTQYF
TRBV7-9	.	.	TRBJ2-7	TGTGCCAGCAGCTGGCGGGGCTACGAGCAGTACTTC	CASSWRGYEQYF
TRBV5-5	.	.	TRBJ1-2	TGTGCCAGCAGCTTGGACTATGGCTACACCTTC	CASSLDYGYTF
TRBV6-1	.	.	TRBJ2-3	TGTGCCAGCAGTCTAGCGTATCCAGATACGCAGTATTTT	CASSLAYPDTQYF
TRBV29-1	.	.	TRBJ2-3	TGCAGCGCGAGGGCCCAGAGCACAGATACGCAGTATTTT	CSARAQSTDTQYF
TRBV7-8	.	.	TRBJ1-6	TGTGCCAGCAGCATGGTTGGCGGCTACCAGAATTCACCCCTCCACTTT	CASSMVGGYQNSPLHF
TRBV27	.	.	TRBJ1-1	TGTGCCAGCAGTCCATACACGAACACTGAAGCTTTCTTT	CASSPYTNTEAFF
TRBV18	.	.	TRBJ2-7	TGTGCCAGCTCATCGGGCATAGGGGGGAACTACGAGCAGTACTTC	CASSSGIGGNYEQYF
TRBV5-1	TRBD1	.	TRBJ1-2	TGCGCCAGCAGCTTACAGGGGGCTGGGTATGGCTACACCTTC	CASSLQGAGYGYTF
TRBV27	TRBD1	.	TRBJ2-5	TGTGCCAGCAGTCCAAGGACAGGGGGCATGGGGAAGACCCAGTACTTC	CASSPRTGGMGKTQYF
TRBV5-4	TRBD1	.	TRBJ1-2	TGTGCCAGCAGCTTGGGCCCAGGACAGGGGGCGATGAGCTACACCTTC	CASSLGPGQGAMSYTF
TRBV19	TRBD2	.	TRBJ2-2	TGTGCCAGTAGTCAGCGGGGAGCGAACACCGGGGAGCTGTTTTTT	CASSQRGANTGELFF
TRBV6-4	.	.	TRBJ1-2	TGTGCCAGCAGTGACGGATATTATGGCTACACCTTC	CASSDGYYGYTF
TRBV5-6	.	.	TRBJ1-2	TGTGCCAGCAGCTCTCGGGGAGGCTACACCTTC	CASSSRGGYTF
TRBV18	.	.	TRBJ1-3	TGTGCCAGCTCACCCCTTTTTGGGACGTACTCTGGAAACACCATATATTTT	CASSPLFGTYSGNTIYF
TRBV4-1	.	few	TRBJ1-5	TGCGCCAGCAGCCAAGATGGGCAGGGCCGGCAGCCCCAGCATTTT	CASSQDGQGRQPQHF
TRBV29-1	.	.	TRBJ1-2	TGCAGCGTTGCAGGGTCTGGCTACACCTTC	CSVAGSGYTF
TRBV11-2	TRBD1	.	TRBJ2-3	TGTGCCAGCAGCTTCTGGGACAGTAGCACAGATACGCAGTATTTT	CASSFWDSSTDTQYF
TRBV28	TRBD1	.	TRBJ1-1	TGTGCCAGCAGTGGACAGGGATTGAACACTGAAGCTTTCTTT	CASSGQGLNTEAFF
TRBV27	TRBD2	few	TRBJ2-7	TGTGCCAGCCGCAGCGGGGGCGCTTCCTACGAGCAGTACTTC	CASRSGGASYEQYF
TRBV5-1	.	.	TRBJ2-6	TGCGCCAGCAGCTTGGCGGGCTCTGGGGCCAACGTCCTGACTTTC	CASSLAGSGANVLTF